This T cell receptor beta chain comes out of a study of blood T cell repertoires in COVID-19. About the research overall: Nucleic acid was either cDNA or gDNA, and it came from T cells, B-cell-depleted T cells, or PBMCs.

As processed by the authors: How many nucleated cells were present was estimated from reference gene primer amplification. TCRdb's copy holds only in-frame clones and misses some; the assay was immunoSEQ multiplex PCR. The V and J calls and clone size come from that table; D and trimming were worked out from the DNA. The sample yields some 300,000 clones, 70% to 90% seen once. V shed 2 bases and J shed 3 bases, with 7 bases lying between them. Germline loops: CDR1 SGHTA, CDR2 FQGTGA. There are 13 residues in the CDR3. The TCR sequence derives from a woman aged 45-60 years with COVID-19, enrolled during active disease. Sequencing input: peripheral blood. The genes are TRBV7-3 and TRBJ1-1; D is unclear. The CDR3 bases are TGTGCCAGCAGCTTAGGTCCAGACACTGAAGCTTTCTTT. The encoded protein is CASSLGPDTEAFF.